This passage covers 29 T cell receptor beta chains from one sample sequenced in a study of cytomegalovirus exposure and HLA in healthy donors. Assay: immunoSEQ multiplex PCR; the TCRdb copy retains only in-frame clones and omits some. The repertoire holds 100,000 to 150,000 clones, with about 96% as singletons. Sequenced sample: PBMCs. The receptors here all came from a young man in good health and CMV-seronegative.

This chain joins TRBV4-1 and TRBJ2-2; 12 bases map to TRBD1. The length of the CDR3 is 15 residues. Germline CDR1 reads MGHRA; CDR2 reads YSYEKL. The V and J ends lost 3 bases and 5 bases, in that order; junction bases with no gene match: 1. Here the CDR3 reads CASSQGQGATGELFF. The CDR3 nucleotides are TGCGCCAGCAGCCAGGGACAGGGGGCTACCGGGGAGCTGTTTTTT.

The chain couples TRBV19 to TRBJ2-7; unclear D gene. Germline CDR1 LNHDA, CDR2 SQIVND (reference sequence). This CDR3 spans 17 amino acids. The V end was cut by 3 bases, the J end by 1 base, with 19 bases between. CDR3 coding DNA: TGTGCCAGTAGTATGTCGCACAAACCCCCAGGATCCTACGAGCAGTACTTC. Its translation: CASSMSHKPPGSYEQYF.

This rearrangement joins TRBV6-5 to TRBJ1-5; possibly TRBD1 for D (6 bases). Looked up from germline, CDR1 is MNHEY and CDR2 is SVGAGI. V gave up 6 bases and J gave up 0 bases, with 12 bases separating them. The CDR3 contains 15 residues. For the CDR3, the DNA is TGTGCCAGCAGCCCCCTAGGGGGTAGCAATCAGCCCCAGCATTTT. It encodes CASSPLGGSNQPQHF.

This clone occurred once. The rearrangement joins TRBV5-4 to TRBJ1-3, with a possible D match to TRBD1 (6 bases). Germline V gene lookup returns CDR1 SGHNT and CDR2 YYREEE (reference sequence). The germline V and J ends were trimmed by 2 bases and 9 bases, with 12 bases remaining between them. CDR3 length equals 13 residues. CDR3: CASSLLQGPTIYF. The CDR3 DNA is TGTGCCAGCAGCTTACTACAGGGTCCCACCATATATTTT.

This chain joins TRBV7-9 and TRBJ2-7, with D tentatively TRBD2 (5 bases). Trimming removed 5 bases from V and 5 bases from J, with 13 bases in between. From germline, CDR1 is SEHNR and CDR2 FQNEAQ (reference sequence). The CDR3 length is 13 residues. The CDR3 reads CASSPQRKNEQYF. In DNA, the CDR3 is TGTGCCAGCAGCCCCCAGCGGAAAAACGAGCAGTACTTC.

The chain employs TRBV4-2 and TRBJ2-7; no definite D call. The germline V gene encodes CDR1 LGHNA and CDR2 YNFKEQ. Between the trimmed V and J ends, which lost 0 bases and 4 bases, there was a span of 10 bases. This CDR3 is 14 amino acids long. The CDR3 nucleotides are TGTGCCAGCAGCCAAGAGGAGAACGAATACGAGCAGTACTTC. It translates to CASSQEENEYEQYF.

V is TRBV9 and J is TRBJ1-2, with TRBD1 as a possible D gene (6 bases). The germline gives CDR1 SGDLS, CDR2 YYNGEE. The CDR3 has 15 residues. V lost 0 bases and J 3 bases, leaving 12 bases between the germline ends. CDR3 residues: CASSVEQGVDYGYTF. The CDR3 DNA sequence: TGTGCCAGCAGCGTAGAACAGGGAGTCGACTATGGCTACACCTTC.

This clone was found once. J is TRBJ2-5 and V is TRBV28; 8 bases line up with TRBD1. The CDR3 length is 14 residues. V lost 7 bases and J lost 3; bases outside the gene matches: 7. CDR1 is MDHEN, CDR2 SYDVKM, per germline. CDR3 residues: CASTIGGQEETQYF. DNA for the CDR3: TGTGCCAGCACCATAGGGGGACAGGAAGAGACCCAGTACTTC.

The genes are TRBV28 and TRBJ2-3; the match to TRBD2 covers 9 bases. J lost 0 bases, V lost 5 bases, and 3 bases had no gene match. The CDR3 extends over 15 amino acids. Germline V gene sequence: CDR1 MDHEN, CDR2 SYDVKM. The CDR3 sequence is CASSPGLASTDTQYF. CDR3 in DNA: TGTGCCAGCAGTCCTGGACTAGCGAGCACAGATACGCAGTATTTT.

The J gene is TRBJ2-7, the V gene TRBV19; the match to TRBD1 covers 11 bases. The CDR3 spans 15 residues. V was clipped by 5 bases and J by 3 bases; unmatched bases: 6. CDR1 is LNHDA, CDR2 SQIVND, per germline (reference sequence). The CDR3 reads CASSPGQGGSYEQYF. DNA of the CDR3: TGTGCCAGTAGTCCGGGACAGGGGGGAAGCTACGAGCAGTACTTC.

This rearrangement joins TRBV5-1 to TRBJ2-2; tentative D call: TRBD2 (5 bases). Trimming pared 4 bases from V and 0 bases from J, leaving 13 bases between. The CDR3 runs to 16 residues. Germline V CDR1 and CDR2: SGHRS, YFSETQ. CDR3 protein: CASSRTHPTNTGELFF. The CDR3, as DNA: TGCGCCAGCAGCCGGACTCATCCGACGAACACCGGGGAGCTGTTTTTT. The entire variable domain, with the rest obtained from reference TRBV5-1 and TRBJ2-2, is as follows: KAGVTQTPRYLIKTRGQQVTLSCSPISGHRSVSWYQQTPGQGLQFLFEYFSETQRNKGNFPGRFSGRQFSNSRSEMNVSTLELGDSALYLCASSRTHPTNTGELFFGEGSRLTVL.

The CDR3 sequence: CASRRQGGQPQHF. The CDR3 DNA is TGTGCCAGCAGAAGACAGGGAGGTCAGCCCCAGCATTTT. The rearrangement uses TRBV6-5 and TRBJ1-5, with 7 bases fitting TRBD1. This CDR3 comprises 13 residues. V lost 6 bases, J lost 6 bases, and 5 bases stayed unmatched. Per the germline V gene, CDR1 is MNHEY and CDR2 is SVGAGI.

This rearrangement joins TRBV30 to TRBJ1-3; tentative D call: TRBD1 (6 bases). Trimming removed 1 base from V and 0 bases from J, with 13 bases in between. Germline V lookup: CDR1 GTSNPN, CDR2 SVGIG (reference sequence). The CDR3 is 16 amino acids. CDR3 region: CAWSADSSASGNTIYF. CDR3 nucleotides: TGTGCCTGGAGTGCGGACAGCTCAGCCTCTGGAAACACCATATATTTT.

In its sample, this clone was seen once. CDR3 region: CASSPDTGIFEAFF. In nucleotides, the CDR3 is TGTGCCAGCAGCCCCGACACAGGCATTTTCGAAGCTTTCTTT. The J gene is TRBJ1-1, the V gene TRBV28; D perhaps matches TRBD1 (5 bases). The ends were cut back, 6 bases at V and 8 bases at J, with 19 bases in the middle. CDR1 MDHEN and CDR2 SYDVKM come from the germline V gene. CDR3 length: 14 amino acids.

The table lists this clone with a count of one. The chain recombines TRBV28 with TRBJ2-7; 13 bases fit TRBD2. Germline CDR1 reads MDHEN; CDR2 reads SYDVKM. This CDR3 spans 15 amino acids. With V trimmed by 6 bases and J by 3 bases, 5 bases remained unmatched. As DNA, the CDR3 is TGTGCCAGCAGCCTGGGACTAGCGGGACTCTACGAGCAGTACTTC. It translates to CASSLGLAGLYEQYF.

The rearrangement uses TRBV5-1 and TRBJ2-1; a possible D gene is TRBD2 (5 bases). There are 16 residues in the CDR3. Germline V gene data show CDR1 as SGHRS and CDR2 as YFSETQ. The V and J ends lost 4 bases and 1 base respectively, with 15 bases between them. The chain's CDR3 is CASSPRTSRSYNEQFF. The DNA of the CDR3 is TGCGCCAGCAGCCCCCGGACTTCCCGATCCTACAATGAGCAGTTCTTC. Combining the CDR3 with reference TRBV5-1 and TRBJ2-1 gives the whole variable domain KAGVTQTPRYLIKTRGQQVTLSCSPISGHRSVSWYQQTPGQGLQFLFEYFSETQRNKGNFPGRFSGRQFSNSRSEMNVSTLELGDSALYLCASSPRTSRSYNEQFFGPGTRLTVL.

This clone came up once. The V call is TRBV28, the J call TRBJ2-2; D is undetermined. Germline CDR1 is MDHEN and CDR2 is SYDVKM. V was pared by 5 bases and J by 5 bases, with 12 bases between. The length of the CDR3 is 14 residues. The DNA for the CDR3 is TGTGCCAGCAGTCTCTCGATTCGGACCGGGGAGCTGTTTTTT. Its protein product is CASSLSIRTGELFF.

The V and J genes are TRBV9 and TRBJ2-2; 12 positions match TRBD1. This CDR3 is 15 amino acids long. Germline V gene lookup returns CDR1 SGDLS and CDR2 YYNGEE. Trimming at V came to 4 bases and at J to 6 bases, leaving 4 bases not matched to a gene. As DNA, the CDR3 is TGTGCCAGCAGCACTCGGGACAGGGGGCCCGGGGAGCTGTTTTTT. Its translation is CASSTRDRGPGELFF.

The genes are TRBV18 and TRBJ2-7, with D maybe TRBD2 (5 bases). The CDR3 contains 15 residues. V gave up 3 bases and J gave up 0 bases, with 12 bases separating them. The germline V gene has CDR1 KGHSH and CDR2 LQKENI. The CDR3, as DNA: TGTGCCAGCTCACCTTCCACTGGGAGCTCCTACGAGCAGTACTTC. It translates to CASSPSTGSSYEQYF. Filled out from reference TRBV18 and TRBJ2-7, the complete variable domain reads NAGVMQNPRHLVRRRGQEARLRCSPMKGHSHVYWYRQLPEEGLKFMVYLQKENIIDESGMPKERFSAEFPKEGPSILRIQQVVRGDSAAYFCASSPSTGSSYEQYFGPGTRLTVT.

The chain couples TRBV11-3 to TRBJ2-1, with a weak D call TRBD2 (5 bases). Trimming stripped 5 bases from V and 10 bases from J, with 18 bases between. Germline V CDR1 and CDR2: SGHNT, YENEEA. This CDR3 is 14 amino acids long. DNA of the CDR3: TGTGCCAGCAGCCAGAGCGGTTCCTTCCTAGAGCAGTTCTTC. Encoded protein: CASSQSGSFLEQFF.

The rearrangement uses TRBV9 and TRBJ2-5; 8 positions match TRBD2. The CDR3 length is 15 residues. The germline V gene encodes CDR1 SGDLS and CDR2 YYNGEE. After removal of 4 bases from V and 2 bases from J, the junction contained 7 bases not matched to a gene. CDR3 region: CASSFAGGLQETQYF. CDR3 coding DNA: TGTGCCAGCAGCTTCGCGGGGGGCCTACAAGAGACCCAGTACTTC.

This chain uses TRBV7-2 with TRBJ2-1; TRBD2 is a possible D gene (5 bases). Per the germline V gene, CDR1 is SGHTA and CDR2 is FQGNSA. CDR3 size: 13 residues. V lost 5 bases and J lost 6, with 11 bases in between. The CDR3 here is CASSPGRGNEQFF. The CDR3 nucleotides read TGTGCCAGCAGCCCCGGCCGGGGCAATGAGCAGTTCTTC.

The V and J genes are TRBV9 and TRBJ2-7; D might be TRBD2 (5 bases). Germline V gene data show CDR1 as SGDLS and CDR2 as YYNGEE. CDR3 size: 14 residues. V lost 0 bases and J 0 bases, leaving 7 bases between the germline ends. The DNA of the CDR3 is TGTGCCAGCAGCGTAGCGGGATTCTCCTACGAGCAGTACTTC. Its translation is CASSVAGFSYEQYF.

This chain connects TRBV19 to TRBJ1-1, with D possibly matching TRBD1 (5 bases). The CDR3 spans 14 residues. The germline V gene has CDR1 LNHDA and CDR2 SQIVND (reference sequence). The V end was cut by 7 bases, the J end by 1 base, with 13 bases between. DNA of the CDR3: TGTGCCAGTATCAAATTCCAGGGGAACACTGAAGCTTTCTTT. The encoded protein is CASIKFQGNTEAFF.

The CDR3 nucleotides read TGTGCCAGCAGCACGGGACTGCTACCGAACACCGGGGAGCTGTTTTTT. Its translation: CASSTGLLPNTGELFF. The chain has TRBV28 and TRBJ2-2, with a possible D match to TRBD2 (6 bases). Trimming took 6 bases from V and 0 from J, leaving 14 bases between them. Germline loops: CDR1 MDHEN, CDR2 SYDVKM. The CDR3 is made up of 16 amino acids.

V is TRBV28 and J is TRBJ1-5; 7 bases fit TRBD1. V shed 11 bases and J 2 bases; nucleotides not matched to a gene: 9. There are 14 residues in the CDR3. CDR1 and CDR2 from the germline V gene are MDHEN and SYDVKM. This chain's CDR3 is CAGRGDSRNQPQHF. CDR3 nucleotides: TGTGCCGGTCGTGGGGACAGCCGCAATCAGCCCCAGCATTTT.

This chain joins TRBV6-4 and TRBJ2-1; TRBD2 matches at 9 bases. The CDR3 has 17 amino acids. J was trimmed by 3 bases and V by 6 bases; bases with no gene match: 12. Germline V gene sequence: CDR1 MRHNA, CDR2 SNTAGT. CDR3: CASSAPGLAFLYNEQFF. DNA for the CDR3: TGTGCCAGCAGCGCCCCGGGACTAGCATTTCTCTACAATGAGCAGTTCTTC.

The chain employs TRBV7-2 and TRBJ2-3; TRBD2 aligns across 8 bases. This CDR3 is 15 amino acids long. V lost 8 bases and J lost 4; bases outside the gene matches: 11. Germline CDR1 reads SGHTA; CDR2 reads FQGNSA. CDR3 sequence reads: CASQWDSGIPDTQYF. The CDR3 DNA follows: TGTGCCAGCCAATGGGATAGCGGGATCCCAGATACGCAGTATTTT.

This clone was found once. The rearrangement joins TRBV6-5 to TRBJ2-1; 8 nucleotides align to TRBD2. Germline lookup yields CDR1 MNHEY and CDR2 SVGAGI. The CDR3 contains 14 residues. V trimming: 5 bases; J trimming: 4 bases; junction bases outside the gene matches: 4. DNA for the CDR3: TGTGCCAGCAGTCTAGAGCGGGGGTACAATGAGCAGTTCTTC. Amino acids: CASSLERGYNEQFF.